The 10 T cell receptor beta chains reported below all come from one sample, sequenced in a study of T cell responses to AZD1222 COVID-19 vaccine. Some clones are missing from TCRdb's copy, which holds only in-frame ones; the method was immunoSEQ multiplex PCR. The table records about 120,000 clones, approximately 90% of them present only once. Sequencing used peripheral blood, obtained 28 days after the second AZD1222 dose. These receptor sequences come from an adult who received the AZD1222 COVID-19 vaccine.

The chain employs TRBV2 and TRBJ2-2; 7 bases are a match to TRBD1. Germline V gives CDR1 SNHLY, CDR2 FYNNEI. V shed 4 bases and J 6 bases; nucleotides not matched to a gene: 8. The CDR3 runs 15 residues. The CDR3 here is CASSGGQKSPGELFF. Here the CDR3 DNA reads TGTGCCAGCAGTGGGGGACAGAAATCCCCCGGGGAGCTGTTTTTT.

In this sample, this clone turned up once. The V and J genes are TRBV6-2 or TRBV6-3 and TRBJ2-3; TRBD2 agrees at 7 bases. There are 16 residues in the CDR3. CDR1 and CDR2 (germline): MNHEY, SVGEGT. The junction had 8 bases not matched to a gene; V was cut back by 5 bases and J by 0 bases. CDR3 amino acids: CASSSGTGASTDTQYF. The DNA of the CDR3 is TGTGCCAGCAGTAGCGGGACTGGAGCTAGCACAGATACGCAGTATTTT.

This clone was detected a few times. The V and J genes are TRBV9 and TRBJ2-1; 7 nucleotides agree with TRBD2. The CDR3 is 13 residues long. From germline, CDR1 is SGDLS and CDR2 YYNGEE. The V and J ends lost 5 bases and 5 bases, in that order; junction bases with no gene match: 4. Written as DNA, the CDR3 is TGTGCCAGCAGTGCTCTAGCGGACAATGAGCAGTTCTTC. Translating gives CASSALADNEQFF.

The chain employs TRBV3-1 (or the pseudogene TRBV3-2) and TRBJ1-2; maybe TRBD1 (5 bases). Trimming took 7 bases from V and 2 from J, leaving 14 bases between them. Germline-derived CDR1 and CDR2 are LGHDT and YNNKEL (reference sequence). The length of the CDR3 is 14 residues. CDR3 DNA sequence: TGTGCCAGCACCCTTATGTCAGGGAACTATGGCTACACCTTC. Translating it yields CASTLMSGNYGYTF.

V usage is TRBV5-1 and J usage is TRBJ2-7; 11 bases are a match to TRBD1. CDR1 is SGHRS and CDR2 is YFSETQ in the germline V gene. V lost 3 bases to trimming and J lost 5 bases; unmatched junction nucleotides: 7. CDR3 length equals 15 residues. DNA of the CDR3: TGCGCCAGCAGCTGGGGGGACAGGGGGAACCACGAGCAGTACTTC. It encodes CASSWGDRGNHEQYF.

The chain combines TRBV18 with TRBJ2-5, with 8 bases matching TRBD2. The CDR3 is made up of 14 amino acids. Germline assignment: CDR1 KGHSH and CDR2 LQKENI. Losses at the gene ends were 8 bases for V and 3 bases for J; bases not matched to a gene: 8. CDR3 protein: CASTHTSGKETQYF. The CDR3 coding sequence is TGTGCCAGCACCCATACTAGCGGAAAAGAGACCCAGTACTTC.

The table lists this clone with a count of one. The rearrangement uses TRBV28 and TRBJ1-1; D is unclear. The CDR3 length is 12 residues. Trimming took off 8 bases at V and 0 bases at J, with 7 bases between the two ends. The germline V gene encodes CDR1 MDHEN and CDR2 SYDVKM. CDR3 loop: CASRPLNTEAFF. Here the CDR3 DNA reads TGTGCCAGCCGCCCCTTGAACACTGAAGCTTTCTTT.

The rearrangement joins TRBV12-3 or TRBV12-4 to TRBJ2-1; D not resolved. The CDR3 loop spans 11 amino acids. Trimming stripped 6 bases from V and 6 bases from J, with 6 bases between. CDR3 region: CASRLGNEQFF. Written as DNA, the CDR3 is TGTGCCAGCAGATTGGGCAATGAGCAGTTCTTC.

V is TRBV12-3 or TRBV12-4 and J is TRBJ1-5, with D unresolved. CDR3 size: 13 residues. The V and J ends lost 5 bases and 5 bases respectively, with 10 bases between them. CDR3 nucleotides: TGTGCCAGCAGTCTTCAAACAGATCAGCCCCAGCATTTT. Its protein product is CASSLQTDQPQHF.

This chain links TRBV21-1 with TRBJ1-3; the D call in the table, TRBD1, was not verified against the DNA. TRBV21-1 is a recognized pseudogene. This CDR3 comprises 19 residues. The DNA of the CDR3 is TGTGCCAGCAGCAAAGATCTAGGGGGCAGGGCCCCCGCTGGAAACACCATATATTTT. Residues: CASSKDLGGRAPAGNTIYF.